The source of this T cell receptor (beta chain) is a study of Ad26.COV2.S vaccination and SARS-CoV-2 variants (dated by TCRdb to the early 2020s). Regarding the study in general: Vaccine-arm donors were drawn from COV1001, a multicentre, randomized, double-blind, placebo-controlled phase I-IIa trial of Ad26.COV2.S in healthy adults. Dosing of Ad26.COV2.S was intramuscular, at either 5x10^10 or 1x10^11 viral particles, delivered as one shot or as two shots spaced 56 days apart. TCRbeta repertoire sequencing was used to assess the specificity and breadth of SARS-CoV-2-reactive T cell receptors after Ad26.COV2.S vaccination. A total of some 30 samples were included in the TCR-sequenced set, comprising about 20 Ad26.COV2.S vaccine recipients, 5 placebo recipients and 8 SARS-CoV-2 convalescent individuals. Trial participants were randomized into five groups of five: low-dose or high-dose Ad26.COV2.S given once or twice, or placebo on both occasions. Investigators remained blinded to trial group allocation during experiments and outcome assessment. General study outcomes and caveats: Comparing responses between vaccine doses or regimens was not something the study was powered to do. Ad26.COV2.S recipients had higher spike-specific TCR breadth than placebo recipients (P = 0.0014). According to the authors, total T cell responses may have been underestimated by the TCR breadth and depth analyses. Substantial breadth of spike-specific CD8+ and CD4+ T cell responses was reported after vaccination. Comparable non-spike TCR breadth was observed between vaccine and placebo recipients, consistent with only spike being contained in the vaccine.

About this clone itself: The antigen this receptor binds is unknown. No much larger clone exists at a distance of one base, and base qualities are not known.

This specimen's treatment or condition label, per the study, means: roughly 19 received Ad26.COV2.S at low or high dose, single or two shots; about 5 received placebo; per-sample allocation not given. Repertoires of vaccine and placebo recipients were sequenced from samples collected on day 63 after the first injection. Cohort 1b enrolled roughly 25 adults aged 18-55 years at a single site in Boston, USA, between 29 July and 7 August 2020. Ad26.COV2.S was a replication-incompetent adenovirus type 26 vector that expressed a prefusion-stabilized SARS-CoV-2 spike protein derived from the original Wuhan strain. V loses 5 bases, J loses 6 bases, and the germline ends lie 19 bases apart. Taken from cysteine to phenylalanine, the CDR3 has 15 residues. Only CDR3 DNA remains: 45 bases, in frame from the first base. Via the germline V gene, CDR1 is SGHTA and CDR2 FQGTGA. TCRbeta CDR3 regions were sequenced with the immunoSEQ Assay. After extraction, genomic DNA underwent amplification by bias-controlled multiplex PCR, followed by high-throughput sequencing. In the paper's pipeline: To quantify the absolute abundance of every unique TCRbeta CDR3 region, sequences were collapsed and filtered. T cell fraction was estimated by normalization of TCRbeta template counts to usable DNA, with usable DNA being measured through amplification of reference genes present in all nucleated cells. Repertoire TCRs were annotated as SARS-CoV-2-specific when V gene, CDR3 amino acid sequence and J gene were exactly matched to a known reactive TCR set. The reference SARS-CoV-2 TCR set was derived from MIRA and filtered for enrichment in COVID-19-positive ImmuneCODE repertoires, a step that removed public or cross-reactive TCRs. Using the MIRA antigens, annotated TCRs were further analysed by specific ORF or by position within an ORF. Breadth was defined as the number of annotated unique rearrangements divided by the total number of unique productive rearrangements, and depth was defined as the summed frequency of the annotated unique rearrangements. Two-sided Wilcoxon rank-sum tests were applied when comparing TCR breadth between groups. Imported from immuneACCESS, the table was reduced by TCRdb to in-frame sequences with V and J called. These copies leave out some clones; in studies compared against another copy, an unresolved V gene accounts for under half, and the cause of the remainder is not known. V and J calls and clone size are copied from that table; D and trimming were computed from the DNA. This sample comprises about 400,000 clones, approximately 89% of them detected only once. The top ten clones comprise 1.5% to 2% of the sample.

The sequence was obtained from a person between 18 and 65 years old who received the Ad26.COV2.S COVID-19 vaccine or a placebo. Here the sequenced sample was peripheral blood, taken in a trial of Ad26.COV2.S vaccine versus placebo. The sequence is built from TRBV7-3 and TRBJ1-2; 6 matching bases give a weak D call of TRBD1. The CDR3 reads as follows: CASSQGQGGGDGYTF. The DNA sequence is given as TGTGCCAGCAGCCAGGGCCAGGGAGGGGGAGATGGCTACACCTTC. The full variable domain, with segments outside the CDR3 supplied by the reference TRBV7-3 and TRBJ1-2 proteins, appears as GAGVSQTPSNKVTEKGKYVELRCDPISGHTALYWYRQSLGQGPEFLIYFQGTGAADDSGLPNDRFFAVRPEGSVSTLKIQRTERGDSAVYLCASSQGQGGGDGYTFGSGTRLTVV.